This TCR beta chain was captured by sequencing in a study of blood T cell repertoires in COVID-19. About the research overall: Some COVID-19 samples were acute and others convalescent; all came from the United States, Italy and Spain. Sources were T cells, B-cell-depleted T cells, or PBMCs; the material itself was cDNA or gDNA.

CDR1 and CDR2 (germline): MGHRA, YSYEKL. After removal of 4 bases from V and 3 bases from J, the junction contained 5 bases not matched to a gene. This CDR3 has 15 amino acids. In the authors' methods: Amplifying reference gene primers gave estimates of nucleated cell counts. Produced via immunoSEQ multiplex PCR; TCRdb's table is partial and in-frame only. V, J and clone size are taken as reported in that table, and D and trimming were inferred from the DNA itself. Altogether some 290,000 clones are present, 81% being singletons, with the ten largest covering about 3.2%. This receptor was identified in a woman aged 55-70 years with active or convalescent COVID-19. The rearrangement uses TRBV4-1 and TRBJ1-2; 10 bases fit TRBD1. Sequenced input: peripheral blood. CDR3 sequence: CASSLRTGGDYGYTF. Here the CDR3 DNA reads TGCGCCAGCAGCCTCAGGACAGGGGGTGACTATGGCTACACCTTC.